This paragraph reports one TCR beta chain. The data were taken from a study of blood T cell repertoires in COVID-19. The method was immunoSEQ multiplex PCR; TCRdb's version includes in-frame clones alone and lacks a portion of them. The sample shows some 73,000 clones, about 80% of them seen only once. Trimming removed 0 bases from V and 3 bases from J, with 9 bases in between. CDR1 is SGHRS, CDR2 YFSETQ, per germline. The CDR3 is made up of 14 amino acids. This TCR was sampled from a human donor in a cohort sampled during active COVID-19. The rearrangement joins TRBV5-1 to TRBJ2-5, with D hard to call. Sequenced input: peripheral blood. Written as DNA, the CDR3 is TGCGCCAGCAGCTTGGCGCGAGAAAAAGAGACCCAGTACTTC. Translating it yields CASSLAREKETQYF.